This record concerns one T cell receptor beta chain sequence. One junction end disagrees with the germline gene, perhaps due to a read error. Only in-frame clones appear in the TCRdb table, and some are missing; sequencing was by immunoSEQ multiplex PCR. This sample carries about 1 million clones, roughly 75% of them seen once, and the ten largest clones take over 1.3%. This entry is derived from a study of shared clonotypes between healthy human individuals. Germline lookup yields CDR1 MNHEY and CDR2 SVGAGI. This CDR3 region has 12 residues. The specimen sequenced was memory CD4+ T cells sorted from blood. Subset: CD45RA-negative fraction. This receptor was taken from a man between 18 and 29 years old in good health. The chain recombines TRBV6-5 with TRBJ1-2; D uncertain. The CDR3 loop is CAISESPRGYTF. The CDR3 DNA reads as TGTGCCATCAGTGAGTCGCCGCGGGGCTACACCTTC.